Sequencing of this TCR beta chain was carried out in a study of cytomegalovirus exposure and HLA in healthy donors. Study outcomes and limitations: Within a later analysis, the majority of CMV-associated TCR beta chains appeared HLA-restricted. Sequencing likely generated an artifact that appeared as a cluster of highly shared sequence variants. V- and J-gene trimming of TCR beta was linked (in a later analysis) to a missense DCLRE1C variant. Segments of the TCR beta V type were, in most cases, productive about 87% or about 30% of the time in an earlier analysis.

Note on this clone: No antigen is known for it.

CDR1 is MNHEY and CDR2 is SVGAGI in the germline V gene. The ends lost 4 bases at V and 0 bases at J; junction bases unmatched: 5. The CDR3 has 16 amino acids. The PCR had 60 Vbeta and 13 Jbeta primers. TCRdb's copy holds only in-frame clones and misses some; the assay was immunoSEQ multiplex PCR. Of a few hundred thousand clones in the sample, approximately 80% are singletons; the top ten hold 10% to 13%. The TCR was taken from a woman aged 45-65 years in good health and CMV-seropositive. Sequences were obtained from PBMCs. V usage is TRBV6-5 and J usage is TRBJ2-1, with 8 positions matching TRBD1. The CDR3 spells CASSSDRASSYNEQFF. The CDR3 DNA reads TGTGCCAGCAGTTCGGACAGGGCGAGCTCCTACAATGAGCAGTTCTTC.